This T cell receptor (beta chain) was profiled in a study of blood T cells in healthy people across ages. Germline assignment: CDR1 SGHRS and CDR2 YFSETQ. This CDR3 region has 17 residues. J was trimmed by 7 bases and V by 6 bases; bases with no gene match: 19. This clonotype appeared many times. Sample-barcoded 5' priming and a J-beta primer mix drove a second PCR of about 6 to 12 cycles. TCRdb independently ran MiXCR on the 5' RACE reads; one entry per CDR3 protein. Among 900,000 to 950,000 distinct CDR3 sequences listed, approximately 32% were seen once. These data were also filed under a second study, of T cells of mothers and their children.

The receptor's source is a woman in her forties in good health. Specimen: blood. The rearrangement uses TRBV5-1 and TRBJ2-1; 7 bases are a match to TRBD1. Here the CDR3 reads CASTLKGGLGAENEQFF. CDR3 nucleotide sequence: TGCGCCAGCACCCTGAAAGGGGGCCTCGGGGCGGAGAATGAGCAGTTCTTC.